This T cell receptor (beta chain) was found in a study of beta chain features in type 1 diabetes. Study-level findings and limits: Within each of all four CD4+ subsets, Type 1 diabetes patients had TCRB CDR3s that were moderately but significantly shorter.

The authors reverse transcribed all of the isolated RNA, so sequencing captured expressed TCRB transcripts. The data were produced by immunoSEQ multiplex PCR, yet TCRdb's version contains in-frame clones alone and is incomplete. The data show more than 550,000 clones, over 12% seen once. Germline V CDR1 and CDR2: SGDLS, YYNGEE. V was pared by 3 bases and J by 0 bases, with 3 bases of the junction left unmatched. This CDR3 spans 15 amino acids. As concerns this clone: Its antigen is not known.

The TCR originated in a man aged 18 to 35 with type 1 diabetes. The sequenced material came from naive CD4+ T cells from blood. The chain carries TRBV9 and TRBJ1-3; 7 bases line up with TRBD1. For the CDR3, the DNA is TGTGCCAGCAGCGCGGGACAGATCTCTGGAAACACCATATATTTT. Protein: CASSAGQISGNTIYF.